This T cell receptor (beta chain) was recovered during a study of cytomegalovirus exposure and HLA in healthy donors (dated by TCRdb to the late 2010s). Study-wide context: In an earlier analysis of 587 of the donors, around 290 Gb of sequence data and about 110 million unique TCR beta sequences from some 170 million T cells were reported. An early release that covered some 640 HLA-typed donors contained around 330 gigabases of sequencing data and 80 million or so unique TCR sequences. Among the roughly 430 genotyped donors, approximately 81% belonged to the genetic ancestry cluster associated with self-reported Caucasian donors. The study aimed to test whether signatures of past pathogen exposure could be identified by cataloging public T cell receptors. The T cell repertoires of about 700 subjects were profiled by immunosequencing and related to cytomegalovirus serostatus. In addition to the first cohort of about 650 subjects, a separate validation cohort of 120 different subjects was used. High-throughput TCR immunosequencing, statistical association of individual TCRs with disease status, and machine learning were combined to predict cytomegalovirus infection status. A later analysis re-analyzed previously published TCR beta repertoires from roughly 630 donors and added high-resolution HLA genotyping to study TCR occurrence patterns. The later analysis used no new phenotypic data to find candidate immune exposures, relying instead on TCR beta sequences and their occurrence across donors. An earlier analysis of approximately 630 of the donors applied high-throughput TCR beta sequencing to assess whether each TCR beta V gene segment acted as functional or pseudogenic. Alongside the repertoire data, information on donor age, sex, ethnicity and CMV serostatus was compiled. In a later genetic analysis, genome-wide SNP genotypes for about 65% of the 666 donors were used, and that subset was treated as a discovery cohort. Every discovery cohort repertoire had been produced on one sequencing platform. HLA typing covered class I and class II loci at four-digit resolution. The number of typed donors differed by locus: about 620-640 for A, B, C, DRB1 and DQB1; some 500 for DQA1; about 600 for DPA1; and 400 to 480 for DPB1. Four to six DR-DQ haplotypes were handled as single units for association and clustering, since linkage in the cohort was strong. Across approximately 400 genotyped donors of the cohort, an average of about 240,000 unique TCR beta nucleotide sequences per donor were sequenced, and around 19% of those sequences were non-productive.

The cohort consisted of 666 healthy bone marrow donors. At the time of sampling, all cohort members were nominally healthy, though unrecorded immune exposures were likely present. The donor was CMV seronegative and belonged to the group of over 300 seronegative cohort members. A peripheral blood sample was provided by each donor, and peripheral blood mononuclear cells were used for TCR beta sequencing. The Qiagen DNeasy Blood Extraction Kit was used to extract genomic DNA from the blood cell samples. General conclusions and limits of the study: The 87-base-pair reads could not distinguish some IMGT-functional V segments, including TRBV6-2 and TRBV6-3, so those segments were excluded. According to the authors, the approach could potentially be generalized to other disease states and immunological phenotypes. CMV serostatus was the only immune exposure information available for the cohort. In this cohort, only TCR beta chains were sequenced, and detectable features were limited by the absence of alpha or paired-chain data. The sequencing pipeline was judged likely to have produced a cluster of highly shared sequence variants as a technical artifact. According to a later genetic analysis, donors in an Asian-associated ancestry cluster had fewer N-insertions in productive TCRs than the roughly 670-donor mean. Because HLA typing was missing for some donors at each locus, association tests included only the typed subset. A later analysis found that TCR association rates varied across HLA loci, with DRB1 alleles showing the most associated TCRs and HLA-C alleles the fewest. Correlated functional status among segregating V segments might be attributable to linkage disequilibrium, but an unknown experimental factor could not be ruled out. A further reported finding was that TCR beta sequences accurately predicted the HLA-A and HLA-B alleles for most subjects in the first cohort. An earlier analysis of 450 to 750 of the donors showed that most TCR beta V segments appeared in productive rearrangements either about 87% or about 30% of the time, which broadly matched IMGT annotations. The study listed 150 to 200 TCR beta chains as associated with cytomegalovirus. In vitro tests confirmed that a few of the cytomegalovirus-associated TCR beta chains recognize cytomegalovirus antigens. While some public TCRs were present in many individuals, most TCR sequences turned up only very rarely across donors. The classifier was reported to diagnose cytomegalovirus status with high specificity and sensitivity in both the original and validation cohorts. Strong co-occurrence of HLA alleles, especially DR and DQ, made assigning TCR associations to individual alleles difficult. In a later analysis, HLA-associated TCR beta chains showed more clonal expansion and lower generation probabilities than non-associated chains that were equally common. In a later genetic analysis, a missense DCLRE1C variant was associated with V-gene and J-gene trimming of TCR beta chains, and the association was replicated in an independent cohort. The earlier analysis of 450 to 700 of the donors excluded roughly 17 rarely observed V segments, including chromosome 9 orphons, because counts were too low. Sequencing depth was assumed to be roughly uniform across donors in the presence/absence analyses, though that assumption may not hold. A later analysis associated 15,000 to 20,000 TCR beta sequences with specific HLA alleles at a false discovery rate of 0.05. In a later analysis, several top co-occurrence clusters were reported to appear linked to parvovirus B19, influenza, CMV and Epstein-Barr virus. A later analysis found that most CMV-associated TCR beta chains appeared HLA-restricted, with HLA associations seemingly driven largely by CMV exposure.

Library preparation was by the immunoSEQ multiplex PCR assay. The multiplex PCR relied on a mix of 60 forward primers for TCR Vbeta segments and 13 reverse primers for TCR Jbeta segments. The CDR3 region of rearranged TCR beta genes was amplified from genomic DNA by a multiplex PCR assay. Amplified TCR beta libraries were sequenced as 87-base-pair reads on the Illumina HiSeq System. In the paper's pipeline: A later analysis tallied around 80 million unique TCR beta chains across the 650 to 750 repertoires, and some 12 million of those chains were shared by two or more donors. Raw reads were error-corrected and collapsed into unique sequences with a nearest-neighbor algorithm that merged closely related sequences to remove PCR and sequencing errors. V, D and J gene segments were assigned by aligning CDR3 sequences to IMGT reference sequences. For a sequence to be retained, a match of at least six nucleotides to both a V gene segment and a J gene segment was required. A rearrangement was called productive if the CDR3 had no stop codons and remained in frame with V and J, and every other rearrangement was called non-productive. CDR3 was defined according to IMGT convention as the region running from the second conserved V-encoded cysteine to the conserved J-encoded phenylalanine. In an earlier analysis of approximately 500 of the donors, sequences lacking an unambiguous match to a single V gene segment were excluded. In an earlier analysis of almost 600 of the donors, a V segment was called functional when productive rearrangements were above 56.7%, and segregating when the standard deviation between donors exceeded 5%. To diagnose cytomegalovirus status from the catalog of TCR beta chain sequences, a statistical classification framework was built. A later analysis assigned V and J genes by comparing TCR nucleotide sequences with IMGT/GENE-DB human TR gene sequences. In a later analysis, CDR3 sequences and most-parsimonious VDJ recombination scenarios were assigned using the TCRdist pipeline. A later analysis defined each TCR beta chain by its CDR3 amino acid sequence plus V-gene family, and excluded reads lacking a unique V-gene family. To address suspected cross-contamination and a sequencing artifact, a later analysis removed around 600 highly shared, low-generation-probability nucleotide sequences. In a later analysis, a clonal expansion index for each public chain was calculated from normalized within-repertoire ranks of inferred template counts. In a later analysis, generation probabilities were computed using a VDJ recombination model fitted to out-of-frame rearrangements, and the results were checked against IGoR. In a later analysis, hypergeometric tests were used to score TCR-TCR, TCR-HLA and TCR-CMV co-occurrence, with a repertoire-size bias correction applied to TCR pairs. False discovery rates were estimated in a later analysis by permuting HLA or CMV assignments 20 times. A later analysis grouped co-occurring TCRs with DBSCAN, adding TCRdist sequence similarity when clustering within HLA-allele-positive subsets. Repertoires with fewer than 30,000 or more than 120,000 public chains, plus five repertoires with anomalous nucleotide sharing, were excluded from co-occurrence clustering. TCRdb re-hosts the immuneACCESS table, in-frame sequences only. Its copies lack some clones; in the studies checked, an unresolved V gene accounts for under half of them, and the cause for the rest is not known. V and J calls and clone size are given by that table; D and trimming were obtained from the DNA. The sample contains around 130,000 clones, around 80% of them found a single time. The ten largest account for approximately 1.5% of the sample.

Turning to this clone: Its antigen is not yet known. The sample holds no much larger clone one base away, and base qualities are not on file.

Trimming removed 1 base from V and 4 bases from J; the gene matches leave 2 bases unexplained. Via the germline V gene (reference sequence), CDR1 is MNHNY and CDR2 SVGAGI. Taken from cysteine to phenylalanine, the CDR3 has 14 residues. The only DNA kept is the CDR3, 42 bases in frame from the first base. The receptor comes from a woman between 18 and 29 years old in good health and CMV-seronegative. Sequencing input: PBMCs. The chain employs TRBV6-6 and TRBJ1-1; 8 bases in the middle match TRBD1. The nucleotide sequence reads TGTGCCAGCAGTTACTGGACAGGGCCCACTGAAGCTTTCTTT. Its protein is CASSYWTGPTEAFF.